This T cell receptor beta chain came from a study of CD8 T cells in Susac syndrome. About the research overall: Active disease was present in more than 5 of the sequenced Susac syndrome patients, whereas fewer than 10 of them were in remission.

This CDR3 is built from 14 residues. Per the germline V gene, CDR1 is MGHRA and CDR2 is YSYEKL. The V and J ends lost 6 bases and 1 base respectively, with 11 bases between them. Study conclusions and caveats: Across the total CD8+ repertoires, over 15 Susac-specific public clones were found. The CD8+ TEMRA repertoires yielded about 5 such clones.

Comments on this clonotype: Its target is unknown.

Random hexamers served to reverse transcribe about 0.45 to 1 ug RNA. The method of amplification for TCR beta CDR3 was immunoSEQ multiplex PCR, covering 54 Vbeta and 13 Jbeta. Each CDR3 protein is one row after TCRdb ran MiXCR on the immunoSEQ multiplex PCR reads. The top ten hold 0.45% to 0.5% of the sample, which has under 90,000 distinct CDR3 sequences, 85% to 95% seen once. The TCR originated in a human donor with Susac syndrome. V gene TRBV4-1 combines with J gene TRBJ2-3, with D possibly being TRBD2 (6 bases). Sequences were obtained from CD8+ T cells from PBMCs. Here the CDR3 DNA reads TGCGCCAGCAGGCCGATAGCGGGCACAGATACGCAGTATTTT. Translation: CASRPIAGTDTQYF.